A single sample is the source of the 15 T cell receptor beta chains below, sequenced in a study of blood T cell repertoires in COVID-19. This table comes from immunoSEQ multiplex PCR, and its TCRdb copy is limited to in-frame clones, with some not included. The table shows approximately 250,000 clones, with around 88% occurring only once. Material for sequencing was peripheral blood. These receptors all stem from an elderly woman with COVID-19, enrolled during active disease.

The V gene is TRBV5-1, the J gene TRBJ1-5; tentatively, D is TRBD1 (6 bases). Trimming removed 0 bases from V and 3 bases from J, with 13 bases in between. Germline loops: CDR1 SGHRS, CDR2 YFSETQ. The CDR3 loop spans 16 amino acids. CDR3 amino acids: CASSLGQAPNNQPQHF. For the CDR3, the DNA is TGCGCCAGCAGCTTGGGACAGGCACCTAACAATCAGCCCCAGCATTTT.

This chain joins TRBV7-2 and TRBJ2-3; TRBD2 matches at 8 bases. Unmatched junction bases numbered 12, after V lost 4 bases and J lost 0 bases. Germline CDR1 SGHTA, CDR2 FQGNSA. This CDR3 has 18 residues. This CDR3 reads CASSSRGGLPRSTDTQYF. The DNA for the CDR3 is TGTGCCAGCAGCTCCCGGGGGGGCCTTCCCCGGAGCACAGATACGCAGTATTTT.

The table lists this clone with a count of one. The CDR3 is CASTRDTGNTIYF. The CDR3 nucleotides read TGTGCCAGCACCAGGGACACTGGAAACACCATATATTTT. V usage is TRBV11-1 and J usage is TRBJ1-3; maybe TRBD1 (6 bases). CDR1 SGHAT and CDR2 FQDESV come from the germline V gene (reference sequence). Trimming took 7 bases from V and 2 from J, leaving 9 bases between them. The CDR3 has 13 residues.

The chain carries TRBV10-3 and TRBJ1-5; D is ambiguous. This CDR3 comprises 15 residues. V was pared by 0 bases and J by 3 bases, with 9 bases between. Per germline, CDR1 ENHRY and CDR2 SYGVKD. For the CDR3, the DNA is TGTGCCATCAGTGAGTCAGGAGGTTACAATCAGCCCCAGCATTTT. Translated: CAISESGGYNQPQHF.

The V gene is TRBV2, the J gene TRBJ2-7; D is undetermined. Trimming took off 6 bases at V and 0 bases at J, with 6 bases between the two ends. The V gene's germline CDR1 is SNHLY and CDR2 FYNNEI. The CDR3 length is 12 residues. Written as DNA, the CDR3 is TGTGCCAGCAGGCCGGGCTCCTACGAGCAGTACTTC. Amino acids: CASRPGSYEQYF.

CDR3 protein: CASSTGPASTDTQYF. In nucleotides, the CDR3 is TGTGCCAGCAGTACAGGCCCCGCTAGCACAGATACGCAGTATTTT. The chain employs TRBV25-1 and TRBJ2-3; D is perhaps TRBD1 (5 bases). Germline loops: CDR1 MGHDK, CDR2 SYGVNS. The V end lost 5 bases, the J end lost 0 bases, and 12 bases lay between the germline ends. The CDR3 contains 15 residues.

The CDR3 DNA follows: TGTGCCAGCTCACAGGACTCAGGCTACGAGCAGTACGTC. Amino acid sequence: CASSQDSGYEQYV. V usage is TRBV18 and J usage is TRBJ2-7, with a weak D call TRBD2 (5 bases). CDR3 length: 13 amino acids. Germline V gene lookup returns CDR1 KGHSH and CDR2 LQKENI. The V end was cut by 4 bases, the J end by 3 bases, with 10 bases between.

This clone was counted once. This sequence joins TRBV9 and TRBJ2-2, with 10 bases lining up with TRBD2. V dropped 0 bases and J dropped 2; count of bases not matched to a gene: 4. Germline CDR1 SGDLS, CDR2 YYNGEE. The CDR3 covers 17 residues. CDR3 region: CASSVAASGGNTGELFF. CDR3 nucleotides: TGTGCCAGCAGCGTAGCGGCTAGCGGGGGTAACACCGGGGAGCTGTTTTTT.

CDR3 in amino acids: CASSLTYGRGYGYTF. The CDR3 DNA is TGTGCCAGCAGTTTAACGTATGGTAGAGGTTATGGCTACACCTTC. J is TRBJ1-2 and V is TRBV27; D remains ambiguous. Trimming cost V 2 bases and J 5 bases, with 15 bases left between them. The germline gives CDR1 MNHEY, CDR2 SMNVEV (reference sequence). The CDR3 is 15 amino acids.

The chain uses TRBV12-3 or TRBV12-4 and TRBJ2-3, with D perhaps TRBD1 (5 bases). The V gene lost 5 bases and the J gene lost 14 bases, with 17 bases spanning the gap. The CDR3 covers 12 residues. CDR3 nucleotides: TGTGCCAGCAGTCTGACAGATACTACAGGGTATTTT. The encoded protein is CASSLTDTTGYF.

The chain joins TRBV19 to TRBJ1-1; 7 bases are a match to TRBD1. The CDR3 covers 14 residues. The germline V gene encodes CDR1 LNHDA and CDR2 SQIVND (reference sequence). J was trimmed by 1 base and V by 5 bases; bases with no gene match: 4. CDR3 bases: TGTGCCAGTAGTCTGACAGGGTCGAACACTGAAGCTTTCTTT. Translation: CASSLTGSNTEAFF.

The CDR3 reads CASRGRGNQPQHF. The CDR3 DNA reads TGTGCCAGCAGAGGACGGGGAAATCAGCCCCAGCATTTT. The chain combines TRBV12-3 or TRBV12-4 with TRBJ1-5; D uncertain. The CDR3 consists of 13 residues. Trimming took off 6 bases at V and 4 bases at J, with 10 bases between the two ends.

The chain employs TRBV18 and TRBJ2-3, with D perhaps matching TRBD1 (6 bases). Trimming took 5 bases from V and 2 from J, leaving 14 bases between them. CDR3 length equals 15 residues. Germline V lookup: CDR1 KGHSH, CDR2 LQKENI. DNA for the CDR3: TGTGCCAGCTCAGACTCCAGGGGAATCACAGATACGCAGTATTTT. Translated: CASSDSRGITDTQYF.

J is TRBJ1-1 and V is TRBV12-3 or TRBV12-4; 8 bases agree with TRBD1. This CDR3 contains 13 residues. After removal of 4 bases from V and 6 bases from J, the junction contained 4 bases not matched to a gene. CDR3 DNA: TGTGCCAGCAGTTCCCCGGACAGGGCTGAAGCTTTCTTT. Amino acids: CASSSPDRAEAFF.

The genes are TRBV5-1 and TRBJ1-3, with D hard to call. With 5 bases removed from V and 3 bases from J, the gap between germline ends came to 12 bases. There are 14 residues in the CDR3. CDR1 and CDR2 from the germline V gene are SGHRS and YFSETQ. CDR3: CASSLTEGGNTIYF. CDR3 nucleotide sequence: TGCGCCAGCAGTTTAACCGAGGGTGGAAACACCATATATTTT.